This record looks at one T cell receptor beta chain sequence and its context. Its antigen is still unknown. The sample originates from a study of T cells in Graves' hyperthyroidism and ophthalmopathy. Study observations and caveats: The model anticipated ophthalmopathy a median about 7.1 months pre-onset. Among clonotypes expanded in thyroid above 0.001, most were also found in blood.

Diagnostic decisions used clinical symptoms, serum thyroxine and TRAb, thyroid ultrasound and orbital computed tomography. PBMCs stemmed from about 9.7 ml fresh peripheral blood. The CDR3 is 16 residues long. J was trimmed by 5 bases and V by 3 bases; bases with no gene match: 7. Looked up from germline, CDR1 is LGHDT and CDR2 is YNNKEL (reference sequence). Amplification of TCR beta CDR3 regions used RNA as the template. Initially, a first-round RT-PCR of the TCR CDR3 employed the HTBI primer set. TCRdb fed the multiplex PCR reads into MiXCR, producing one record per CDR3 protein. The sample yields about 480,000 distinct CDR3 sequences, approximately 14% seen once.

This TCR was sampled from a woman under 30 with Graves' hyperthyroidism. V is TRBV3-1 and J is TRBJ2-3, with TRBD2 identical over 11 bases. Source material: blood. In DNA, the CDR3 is TGTGCCAGCAGCCAGGCGGGACTAGCGGCAGTAGATACGCAGTATTTT. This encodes CASSQAGLAAVDTQYF.